This entry describes one T cell receptor (beta chain). The ends lost 3 bases at V and 6 bases at J; junction bases unmatched: 3. Germline values: CDR1 SQVTM, CDR2 ANQGSEA. CDR3 length equals 12 residues. The record originates from a study of blood T cell repertoires in COVID-19. Study context: Acute-phase and convalescent COVID-19 samples originated in the United States, Italy and Spain.

Data came from immunoSEQ multiplex PCR; TCRdb stores just in-frame clones and leaves some out. The data show about 250,000 clones, 75% to 95% seen once. This sequence joins TRBV29-1 and TRBJ1-1, with TRBD1 identical over 8 bases. Sequences were obtained from PBMCs or T cells enriched from blood (not recorded which). This TCR was sampled from a woman younger than 35 who had recovered from COVID-19. The CDR3 loop reads CSVDRGPPEAFF. CDR3 DNA sequence: TGCAGCGTTGACAGGGGGCCTCCTGAAGCTTTCTTT. Complete variable domain (other parts from reference TRBV29-1 and TRBJ1-1): SAVISQKPSRDICQRGTSLTIQCQVDSQVTMMFWYRQQPGQSLTLIATANQGSEATYESGFVIDKFPISRPNLTFSTLTVSNMSPEDSSIYLCSVDRGPPEAFFGQGTRLTVV.